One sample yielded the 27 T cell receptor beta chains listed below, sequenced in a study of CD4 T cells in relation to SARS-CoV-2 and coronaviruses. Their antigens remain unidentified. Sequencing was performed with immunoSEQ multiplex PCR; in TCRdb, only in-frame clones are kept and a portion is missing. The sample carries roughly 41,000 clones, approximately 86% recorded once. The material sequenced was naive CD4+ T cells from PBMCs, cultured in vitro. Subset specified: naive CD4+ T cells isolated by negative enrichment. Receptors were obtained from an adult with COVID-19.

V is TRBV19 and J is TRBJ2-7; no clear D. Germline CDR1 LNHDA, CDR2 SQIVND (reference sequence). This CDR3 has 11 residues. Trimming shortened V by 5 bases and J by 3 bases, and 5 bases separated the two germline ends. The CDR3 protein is CASSDDYEQYF. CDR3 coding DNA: TGTGCCAGTAGTGATGACTACGAGCAGTACTTC.

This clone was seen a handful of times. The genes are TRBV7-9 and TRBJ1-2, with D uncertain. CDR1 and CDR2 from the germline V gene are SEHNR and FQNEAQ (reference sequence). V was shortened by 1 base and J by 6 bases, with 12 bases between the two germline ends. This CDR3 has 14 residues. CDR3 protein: CASSLVKPNNGYTF. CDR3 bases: TGTGCCAGCAGCTTAGTAAAGCCGAACAATGGCTACACCTTC.

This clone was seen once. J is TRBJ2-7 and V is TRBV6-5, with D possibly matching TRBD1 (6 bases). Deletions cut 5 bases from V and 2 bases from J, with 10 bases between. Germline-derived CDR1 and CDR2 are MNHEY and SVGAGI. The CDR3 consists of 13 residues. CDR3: CASSTTGPYEQYF. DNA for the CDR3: TGTGCCAGCAGTACTACAGGGCCCTACGAGCAGTACTTC.

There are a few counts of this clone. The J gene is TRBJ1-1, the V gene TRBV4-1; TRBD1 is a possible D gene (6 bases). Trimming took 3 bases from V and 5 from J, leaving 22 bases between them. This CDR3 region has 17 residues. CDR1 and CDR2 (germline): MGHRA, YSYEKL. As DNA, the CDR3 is TGCGCCAGCAGCCATCACCCGATGAGGACAGATTTTACTGAAGCTTTCTTT. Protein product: CASSHHPMRTDFTEAFF.

The CDR3: CASSYSSRYNEQFF. The DNA of the CDR3 is TGTGCCAGCAGTTACTCGAGCCGCTACAATGAGCAGTTCTTC. The chain recombines TRBV6-5 with TRBJ2-1; D is unclear. CDR1 and CDR2 (germline): MNHEY, SVGAGI. This CDR3 region has 14 residues. The V end was cut by 0 bases, the J end by 3 bases, with 6 bases between.

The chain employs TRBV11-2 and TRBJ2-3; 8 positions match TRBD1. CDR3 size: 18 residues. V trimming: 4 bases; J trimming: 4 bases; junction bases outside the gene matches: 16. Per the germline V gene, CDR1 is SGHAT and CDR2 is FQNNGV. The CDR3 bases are TGTGCCAGCAGCTCAGTGACCACTACTTCAGGGGGCCCAGATACGCAGTATTTT. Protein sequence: CASSSVTTTSGGPDTQYF.

CDR3 loop: CASSLVTGANTEAFF. CDR3 DNA: TGCGCCAGCAGCTTGGTGACGGGGGCGAACACTGAAGCTTTCTTT. The chain carries TRBV5-1 and TRBJ1-1; weak D call: TRBD1 (6 bases). The CDR3 extends over 15 amino acids. Germline V gene data show CDR1 as SGHRS and CDR2 as YFSETQ. The ends were cut back, 0 bases at V and 1 base at J, with 10 bases in the middle.

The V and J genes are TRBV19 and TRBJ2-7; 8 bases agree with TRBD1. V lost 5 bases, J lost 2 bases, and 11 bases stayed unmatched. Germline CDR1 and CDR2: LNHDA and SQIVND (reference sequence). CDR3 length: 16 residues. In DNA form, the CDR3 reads TGTGCCAGTAGTGCGCCTCCGGGACAGGAGACCTACGAGCAGTACTTC. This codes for CASSAPPGQETYEQYF.

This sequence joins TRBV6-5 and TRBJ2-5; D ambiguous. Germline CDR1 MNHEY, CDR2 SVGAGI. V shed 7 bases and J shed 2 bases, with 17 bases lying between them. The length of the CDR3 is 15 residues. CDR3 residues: CASTPSYSRQETQYF. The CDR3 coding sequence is TGTGCCAGCACACCCTCCTACTCAAGGCAAGAGACCCAGTACTTC.

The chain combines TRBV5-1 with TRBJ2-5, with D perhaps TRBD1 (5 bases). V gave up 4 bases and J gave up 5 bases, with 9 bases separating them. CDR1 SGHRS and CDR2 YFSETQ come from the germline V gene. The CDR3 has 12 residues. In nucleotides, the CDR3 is TGCGCCAGCAGCGGACAACTCGAGACCCAGTACTTC. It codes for CASSGQLETQYF.

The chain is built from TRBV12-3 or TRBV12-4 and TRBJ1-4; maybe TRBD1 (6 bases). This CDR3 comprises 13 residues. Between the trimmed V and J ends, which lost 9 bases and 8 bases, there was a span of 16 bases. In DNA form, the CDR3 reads TGTGCCAGAATCTCAGCAGGGGTCGAAAAACTGTTTTTT. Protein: CARISAGVEKLFF.

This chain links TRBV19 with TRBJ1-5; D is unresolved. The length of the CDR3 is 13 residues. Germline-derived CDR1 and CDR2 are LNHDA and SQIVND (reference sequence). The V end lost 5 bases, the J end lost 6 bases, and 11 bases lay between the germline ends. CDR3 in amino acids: CASSDGEGQPQHF. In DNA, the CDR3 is TGTGCCAGTAGTGACGGGGAAGGTCAGCCCCAGCATTTT.

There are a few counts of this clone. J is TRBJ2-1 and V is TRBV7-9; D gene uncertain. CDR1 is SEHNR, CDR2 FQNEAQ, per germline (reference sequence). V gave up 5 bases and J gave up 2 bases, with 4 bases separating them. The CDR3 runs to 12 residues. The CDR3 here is CASSITYNEQFF. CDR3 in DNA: TGTGCCAGCAGCATAACCTACAATGAGCAGTTCTTC.

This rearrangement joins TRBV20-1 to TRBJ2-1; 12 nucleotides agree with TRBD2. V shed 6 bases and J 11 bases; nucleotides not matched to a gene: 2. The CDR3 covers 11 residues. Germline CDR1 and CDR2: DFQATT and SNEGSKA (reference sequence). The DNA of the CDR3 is TGCAGTGCAAGGACTAGCGGGAAGCAGTTCTTC. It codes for CSARTSGKQFF.

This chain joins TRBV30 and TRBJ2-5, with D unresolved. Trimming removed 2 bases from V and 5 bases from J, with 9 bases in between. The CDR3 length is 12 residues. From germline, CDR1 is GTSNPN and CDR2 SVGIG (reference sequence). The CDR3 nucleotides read TGTGCCTGGAGTACCCCGGCGGAGACCCAGTACTTC. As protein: CAWSTPAETQYF.

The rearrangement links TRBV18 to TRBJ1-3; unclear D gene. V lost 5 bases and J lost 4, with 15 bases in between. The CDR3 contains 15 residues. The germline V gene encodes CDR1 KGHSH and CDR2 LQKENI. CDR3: CASSFASWSGNTIYF. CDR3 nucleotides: TGTGCCAGCTCATTCGCCTCATGGTCCGGAAACACCATATATTTT. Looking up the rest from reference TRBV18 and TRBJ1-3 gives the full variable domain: NAGVMQNPRHLVRRRGQEARLRCSPMKGHSHVYWYRQLPEEGLKFMVYLQKENIIDESGMPKERFSAEFPKEGPSILRIQQVVRGDSAAYFCASSFASWSGNTIYFGEGSWLTVV.

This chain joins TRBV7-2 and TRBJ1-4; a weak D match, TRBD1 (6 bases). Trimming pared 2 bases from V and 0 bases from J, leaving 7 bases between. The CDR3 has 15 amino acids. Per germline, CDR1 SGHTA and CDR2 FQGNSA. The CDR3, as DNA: TGTGCCAGCAGCTTAAGGACAGCAACTAATGAAAAACTGTTTTTT. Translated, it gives CASSLRTATNEKLFF.

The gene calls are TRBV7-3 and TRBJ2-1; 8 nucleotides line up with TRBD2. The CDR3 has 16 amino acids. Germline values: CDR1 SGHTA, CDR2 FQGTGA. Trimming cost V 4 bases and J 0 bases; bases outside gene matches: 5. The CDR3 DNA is TGTGCCAGCAGCTCCCAGGGACTAGTCTCCTACAATGAGCAGTTCTTC. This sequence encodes CASSSQGLVSYNEQFF.

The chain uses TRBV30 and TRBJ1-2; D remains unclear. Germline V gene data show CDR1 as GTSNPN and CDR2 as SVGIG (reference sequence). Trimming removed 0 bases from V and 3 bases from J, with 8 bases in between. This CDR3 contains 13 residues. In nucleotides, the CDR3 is TGTGCCTGGAGTGTAGCGTCCGACTATGGCTACACCTTC. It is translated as CAWSVASDYGYTF.

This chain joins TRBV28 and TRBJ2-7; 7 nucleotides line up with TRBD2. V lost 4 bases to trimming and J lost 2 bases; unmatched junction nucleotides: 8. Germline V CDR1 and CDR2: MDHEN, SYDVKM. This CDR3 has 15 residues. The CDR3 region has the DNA TGTGCCAGCAGTTCCATTGGGCTAGCGGCCTACGAGCAGTACTTC. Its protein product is CASSSIGLAAYEQYF.

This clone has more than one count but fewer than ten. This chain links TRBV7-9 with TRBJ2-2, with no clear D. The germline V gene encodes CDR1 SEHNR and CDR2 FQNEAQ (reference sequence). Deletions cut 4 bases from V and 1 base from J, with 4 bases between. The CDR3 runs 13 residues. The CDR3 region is CASSSENTGELFF. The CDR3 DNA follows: TGTGCCAGCAGCTCAGAGAACACCGGGGAGCTGTTTTTT. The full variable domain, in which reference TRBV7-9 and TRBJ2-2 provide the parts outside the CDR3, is DTGVSQNPRHKITKRGQNVTFRCDPISEHNRLYWYRQTLGQGPEFLTYFQNEAQLEKSRLLSDRFSAERPKGSFSTLEIQRTEQGDSAMYLCASSSENTGELFFGEGSRLTVL.

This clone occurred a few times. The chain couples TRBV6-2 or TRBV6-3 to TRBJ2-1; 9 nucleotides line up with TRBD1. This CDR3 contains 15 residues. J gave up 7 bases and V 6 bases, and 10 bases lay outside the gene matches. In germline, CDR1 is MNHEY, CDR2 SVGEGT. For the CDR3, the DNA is TGTGCCAGCAGCCGCCACAGGGGGCTGTGGAATGAGCAGTTCTTC. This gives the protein CASSRHRGLWNEQFF.

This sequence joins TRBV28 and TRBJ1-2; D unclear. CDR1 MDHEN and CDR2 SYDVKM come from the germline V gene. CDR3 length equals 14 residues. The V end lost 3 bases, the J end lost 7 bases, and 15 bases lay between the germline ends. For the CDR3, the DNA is TGTGCCAGCAGTTTCAACGCGGTCCCGGGTGGCTACACCTTC. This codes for CASSFNAVPGGYTF.

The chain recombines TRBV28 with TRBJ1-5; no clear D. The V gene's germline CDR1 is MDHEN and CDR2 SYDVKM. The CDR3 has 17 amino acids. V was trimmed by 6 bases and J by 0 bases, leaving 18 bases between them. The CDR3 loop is CASSQSGPDYSNQPQHF. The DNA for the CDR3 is TGTGCCAGCAGCCAATCGGGCCCTGATTATAGCAATCAGCCCCAGCATTTT.

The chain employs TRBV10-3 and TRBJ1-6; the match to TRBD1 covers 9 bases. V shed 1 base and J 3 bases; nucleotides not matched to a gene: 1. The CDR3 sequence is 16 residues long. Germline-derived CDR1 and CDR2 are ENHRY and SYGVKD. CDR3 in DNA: TGTGCCATCAGTGAGTACAGGGGGCTCTATAATTCACCCCTCCACTTT. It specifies CAISEYRGLYNSPLHF.

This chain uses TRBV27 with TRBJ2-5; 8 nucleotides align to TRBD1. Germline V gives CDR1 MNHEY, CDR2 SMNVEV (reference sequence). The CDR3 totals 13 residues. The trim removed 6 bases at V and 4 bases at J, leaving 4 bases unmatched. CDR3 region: CASRRTGTETQYF. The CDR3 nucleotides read TGTGCCAGCAGACGGACAGGGACAGAGACCCAGTACTTC.

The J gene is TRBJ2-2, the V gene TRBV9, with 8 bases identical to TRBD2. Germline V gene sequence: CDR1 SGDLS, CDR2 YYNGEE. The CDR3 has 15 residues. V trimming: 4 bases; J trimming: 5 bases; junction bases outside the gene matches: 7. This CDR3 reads CASSYSGEATGELFF. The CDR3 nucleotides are TGTGCCAGCAGCTATAGCGGGGAAGCAACCGGGGAGCTGTTTTTT.